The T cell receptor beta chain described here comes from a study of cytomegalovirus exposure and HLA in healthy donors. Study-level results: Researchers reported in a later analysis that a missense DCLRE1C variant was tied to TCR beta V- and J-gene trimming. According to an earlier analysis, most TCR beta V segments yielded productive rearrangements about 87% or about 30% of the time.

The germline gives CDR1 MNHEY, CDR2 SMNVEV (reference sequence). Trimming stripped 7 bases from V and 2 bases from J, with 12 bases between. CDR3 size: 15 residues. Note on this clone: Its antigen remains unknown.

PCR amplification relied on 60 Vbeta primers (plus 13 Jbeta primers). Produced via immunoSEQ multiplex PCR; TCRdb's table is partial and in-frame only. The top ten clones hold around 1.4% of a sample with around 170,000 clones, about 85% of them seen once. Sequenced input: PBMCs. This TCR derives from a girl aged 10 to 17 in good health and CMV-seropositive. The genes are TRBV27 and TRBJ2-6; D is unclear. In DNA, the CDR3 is TGTGCCAGCACGAACGAGAGGCCTGGGGCCAACGTCCTGACTTTC. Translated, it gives CASTNERPGANVLTF.